Below are 29 T cell receptor beta chains sequenced from a single sample in a study of cytomegalovirus exposure and HLA in healthy donors. Primers for the PCR totalled 60 Vbeta and 13 Jbeta. Repertoires were generated with immunoSEQ multiplex PCR, while TCRdb's copy carries only in-frame clones and drops some. The profile shows 90,000 to 120,000 clones, around three quarters of them singletons. Sequencing was carried out using PBMCs. The source of these receptors is a man under 40 in good health and CMV-seronegative.

V gene TRBV9 combines with J gene TRBJ1-2; 8 positions agree with TRBD1. Germline V lookup: CDR1 SGDLS, CDR2 YYNGEE. The CDR3 runs to 15 residues. The junction had 9 bases not matched to a gene; V was cut back by 8 bases and J by 0 bases. The CDR3 here is CARVMDRDANYGYTF. DNA of the CDR3: TGTGCCAGAGTGATGGACAGGGACGCTAACTATGGCTACACCTTC.

This chain connects TRBV19 to TRBJ1-1, with 11 bases identical to TRBD1. V shed 4 bases, J shed 4 bases, and the junction held 8 bases outside the gene matches. The CDR3 covers 16 residues. Looked up from germline, CDR1 is LNHDA and CDR2 is SQIVND (reference sequence). The CDR3 region has the DNA TGTGCCAGTAGTACAAGGACAGGGGGCGAAATCACTGAAGCTTTCTTT. It specifies CASSTRTGGEITEAFF.

The J gene is TRBJ2-2, the V gene TRBV5-1, with 10 bases matching TRBD2. Germline values: CDR1 SGHRS, CDR2 YFSETQ. With V trimmed by 0 bases and J by 6 bases, 11 bases remained unmatched. The CDR3 sequence is 18 residues long. The chain's CDR3 is CASSLEGLAYIWAGELFF. CDR3 sequence (DNA): TGCGCCAGCAGCTTGGAGGGACTAGCGTATATATGGGCCGGGGAGCTGTTTTTT.

The V and J genes are TRBV6-5 and TRBJ2-7, with no clear D. V was trimmed by 6 bases and J by 0 bases, leaving 12 bases between them. CDR1 is MNHEY and CDR2 is SVGAGI in the germline V gene. This CDR3 has 14 amino acids. The CDR3 sequence is CASRLTISSYEQYF. CDR3 DNA: TGTGCCAGCAGGTTGACAATAAGCTCCTACGAGCAGTACTTC.

The sample holds one count of this clone. The chain combines TRBV6-1 with TRBJ2-6; weak D call: TRBD2 (6 bases). This CDR3 is 16 amino acids long. The V end lost 2 bases, the J end lost 4 bases, and 12 bases lay between the germline ends. The germline gives CDR1 MNHNS, CDR2 SASEGT. The CDR3 sequence is CASSERAGTGANVLTF. The DNA of the CDR3 is TGTGCCAGCAGTGAAAGGGCGGGGACGGGGGCCAACGTCCTGACTTTC.

The V call is TRBV7-8, the J call TRBJ1-2; TRBD1 matches at 8 bases. The CDR3 totals 15 residues. CDR1 SGHVS and CDR2 FQNEAQ come from the germline V gene. Unmatched junction bases numbered 7, after V lost 1 base and J lost 6 bases. The CDR3 sequence: CASSLGTGWKDGYTF. CDR3 nucleotides: TGTGCCAGCAGCTTAGGGACAGGGTGGAAGGATGGCTACACCTTC. Looking up the rest from reference TRBV7-8 and TRBJ1-2 gives the full variable domain: GAGVSQSPRYKVAKRGQDVALRCDPISGHVSLFWYQQALGQGPEFLTYFQNEAQLDKSGLPSDRFFAERPEGSVSTLKIQRTQQEDSAVYLCASSLGTGWKDGYTFGSGTRLTVV.

This clone has more than one count but fewer than ten. The chain uses TRBV27 and TRBJ2-7, with 9 bases lining up with TRBD1. The germline V gene encodes CDR1 MNHEY and CDR2 SMNVEV (reference sequence). CDR3 length equals 16 residues. V gave up 6 bases and J gave up 2 bases; unmatched junction bases: 11. CDR3 nucleotides: TGTGCCAGCAGCTCCACGGGGACAGGGCGTCCCTACGAGCAGTACTTC. As protein: CASSSTGTGRPYEQYF.

V is TRBV9 and J is TRBJ2-1; a possible D gene is TRBD2 (5 bases). This CDR3 is 15 amino acids long. Germline V gene lookup returns CDR1 SGDLS and CDR2 YYNGEE. The V end was cut by 0 bases, the J end by 1 base, with 8 bases between. The CDR3 bases are TGTGCCAGCAGCGTAGGTGCGGGTTCCTACAATGAGCAGTTCTTC. It translates to CASSVGAGSYNEQFF.

The J gene is TRBJ2-2, the V gene TRBV6-6, with D unclear. This CDR3 is 14 amino acids long. With 0 bases removed from V and 2 bases from J, the gap between germline ends came to 4 bases. Germline CDR1 is MNHNY and CDR2 is SVGAGI (reference sequence). In nucleotides, the CDR3 is TGTGCCAGCAGTTACTCGACAAACACCGGGGAGCTGTTTTTT. Its protein product is CASSYSTNTGELFF.

This clone was found a few times. The chain has TRBV10-2 and TRBJ2-3; 8 bases map to TRBD2. V shed 4 bases and J 2 bases; nucleotides not matched to a gene: 8. The CDR3 consists of 16 residues. The germline gives CDR1 WSHSY, CDR2 SAAADI. The DNA of the CDR3 is TGCGCCAGCAGTGCGTGGACTAGCACCTCCACAGATACGCAGTATTTT. Its protein product is CASSAWTSTSTDTQYF.

This clone has a handful of counts. The V gene is TRBV30, the J gene TRBJ2-5; D might be TRBD2 (5 bases). V was pared by 3 bases and J by 3 bases, with 17 bases between. Germline V gene sequence: CDR1 GTSNPN, CDR2 SVGIG (reference sequence). The CDR3 extends over 15 amino acids. Here the CDR3 reads CAWSPMASQKETQYF. The DNA of the CDR3 is TGTGCCTGGAGCCCAATGGCTAGCCAAAAAGAGACCCAGTACTTC.

This rearrangement joins TRBV15 to TRBJ2-7; the D gene is possibly TRBD2 (6 bases). The V end was cut by 1 base, the J end by 3 bases, with 13 bases between. Germline V gene data show CDR1 as LNHNV and CDR2 as YYDKDF (reference sequence). The CDR3 is 15 amino acids. The CDR3 coding sequence is TGTGCCACCAGCAGAGTCCGGGACTTCCGCTACGAGCAGTACTTC. This gives the protein CATSRVRDFRYEQYF.

V usage is TRBV10-2 and J usage is TRBJ2-2; 7 nucleotides line up with TRBD2. V gave up 8 bases and J gave up 10 bases; unmatched junction bases: 7. From germline, CDR1 is WSHSY and CDR2 SAAADI. This CDR3 comprises 12 residues. CDR3: CASLPREEELFF. The CDR3 DNA reads TGCGCCAGCTTGCCCCGGGAGGAGGAGCTGTTTTTT.

V usage is TRBV18 and J usage is TRBJ2-3; D might be TRBD2 (5 bases). The CDR3 extends over 16 amino acids. V was cut by 0 bases and J by 0 bases, with 10 bases left in between. Germline V gives CDR1 KGHSH, CDR2 LQKENI. The CDR3 reads CASSPPSSLSTDTQYF. In nucleotides, the CDR3 is TGTGCCAGCTCACCACCCTCTAGCCTTAGCACAGATACGCAGTATTTT.

V usage is TRBV9 and J usage is TRBJ2-3; 8 bases agree with TRBD1. V lost 0 bases, J lost 1 base, and 1 base stayed unmatched. Germline V gives CDR1 SGDLS, CDR2 YYNGEE. The CDR3 has 15 amino acids. The CDR3 DNA follows: TGTGCCAGCAGCGTAGCGACAGGGGGCACAGATACGCAGTATTTT. This translates into CASSVATGGTDTQYF. The full variable domain, with the rest looked up from reference TRBV9 and TRBJ2-3, is DSGVTQTPKHLITATGQRVTLRCSPRSGDLSVYWYQQSLDQGLQFLIQYYNGEERAKGNILERFSAQQFPDLHSELNLSSLELGDSALYFCASSVATGGTDTQYFGPGTRLTVL.

CDR3 loop: CASSRLGQYEYEQYF. DNA of the CDR3: TGTGCCAGCAGTAGACTGGGACAGTACGAATACGAGCAGTACTTC. The chain carries TRBV6-1 and TRBJ2-5; TRBD1 agrees at 7 bases. The J call may be mistaken, given a closer DNA end match to TRBJ2-7. Germline V gives CDR1 MNHNS, CDR2 SASEGT. CDR3 length: 15 residues.

The chain employs TRBV29-1 and TRBJ2-2; the match to TRBD2 covers 13 bases. The CDR3 contains 15 residues. CDR1 is SQVTM, CDR2 ANQGSEA, per germline. The V segment lost 7 bases and the J segment 1 base; nucleotides outside the gene matches: 3. The CDR3 here is CSARTSGRNTGELFF. The CDR3 nucleotides read TGCAGCGCACGGACTAGCGGGAGGAACACCGGGGAGCTGTTTTTT.

The gene calls are TRBV7-9 and TRBJ1-6; 8 positions match TRBD1. Trimming cost V 5 bases and J 5 bases; bases outside gene matches: 2. CDR3 length: 14 amino acids. CDR1 and CDR2 (germline): SEHNR, FQNEAQ (reference sequence). CDR3 sequence (DNA): TGTGCCAGCAGCCAGGGACAGGATAATTCACCCCTCCACTTT. Translated, it gives CASSQGQDNSPLHF.

A single count supports this clone. The J gene is TRBJ1-2, the V gene TRBV2; D is unresolved. The CDR3 extends over 14 amino acids. From germline, CDR1 is SNHLY and CDR2 FYNNEI. V was clipped by 7 bases and J by 4 bases, with 16 bases between them. The CDR3 loop reads CASNTNNIGYGYTF. Written as DNA, the CDR3 is TGTGCCAGCAATACGAACAATATTGGCTATGGCTACACCTTC.

The J gene is TRBJ2-5, the V gene TRBV5-4; 12 positions agree with TRBD2. The CDR3 is 15 amino acids. V shed 4 bases, J shed 5 bases, and the junction held 6 bases outside the gene matches. Germline assignment: CDR1 SGHNT and CDR2 YYREEE (reference sequence). This CDR3 reads CASSRTSGNRETQYF. The CDR3 DNA reads as TGTGCCAGCAGCCGGACTAGCGGGAATCGGGAGACCCAGTACTTC. The complete variable domain, with remaining parts taken from reference TRBV5-4 and TRBJ2-5, reads ETGVTQSPTHLIKTRGQQVTLRCSSQSGHNTVSWYQQALGQGPQFIFQYYREEENGRGNFPPRFSGLQFPNYSSELNVNALELDDSALYLCASSRTSGNRETQYFGPGTRLLVL.

V is TRBV10-2 and J is TRBJ1-2; possibly TRBD1 for D (6 bases). Germline CDR1 reads WSHSY; CDR2 reads SAAADI. The CDR3 contains 14 residues. Deletions cut 2 bases from V and 2 bases from J, with 9 bases between. The CDR3 nucleotides are TGCGCCAGCAGTGAGACAGGGCGCAACTATGGCTACACCTTC. Translating gives CASSETGRNYGYTF.

This chain connects TRBV30 to TRBJ1-4, with TRBD1 identical over 7 bases. Trimming cost V 3 bases and J 0 bases; bases outside gene matches: 4. Germline-derived CDR1 and CDR2 are GTSNPN and SVGIG (reference sequence). CDR3 length: 15 residues. The CDR3 loop is CAWRGGAATNEKLFF. CDR3 sequence (DNA): TGTGCCTGGAGAGGGGGCGCGGCAACTAATGAAAAACTGTTTTTT.

The CDR3 sequence is CASSGGQGQWDKNIQYF. The CDR3 DNA reads as TGCGCCAGCAGTGGGGGACAAGGGCAGTGGGACAAAAACATTCAGTACTTC. The gene calls are TRBV10-2 and TRBJ2-4; the D gene is possibly TRBD1 (6 bases). The CDR3 spans 17 residues. V was clipped by 4 bases and J by 3 bases, with 19 bases between them. Germline assignment: CDR1 WSHSY and CDR2 SAAADI.

The chain employs TRBV10-3 and TRBJ2-1; possibly TRBD1 for D (5 bases). With 2 bases removed from V and 7 bases from J, the gap between germline ends came to 9 bases. The CDR3 has 13 residues. Germline CDR1 reads ENHRY; CDR2 reads SYGVKD. CDR3 sequence: CAISETRQNEQFF. CDR3 in DNA: TGTGCCATCAGTGAGACCAGACAGAATGAGCAGTTCTTC.

V is TRBV2 and J is TRBJ2-7, with TRBD1 matching over 9 bases. V was pared by 6 bases and J by 3 bases, with 6 bases of the junction left unmatched. The CDR3 has 14 amino acids. Germline V gives CDR1 SNHLY, CDR2 FYNNEI. As DNA, the CDR3 is TGTGCCAGCAGCTCCGGGACAGGGCACTACGAGCAGTACTTC. It codes for CASSSGTGHYEQYF.

This sequence joins TRBV5-1 and TRBJ2-1; TRBD2 matches at 16 bases. The V gene's germline CDR1 is SGHRS and CDR2 YFSETQ. CDR3 size: 19 residues. Germline trimming cut 5 bases from V and 3 bases from J; bases unmatched to any gene: 11. CDR3 loop: CASRPSGTSGGVGYNEQFF. The CDR3 region has the DNA TGCGCCAGCAGGCCATCCGGGACTAGCGGGGGGGTCGGCTACAATGAGCAGTTCTTC.

For the CDR3, the DNA is TGTGCCATCAGTCCTAGCGGGAGGGAGGGGATCGCAGATACGCAGTATTTT. Its protein is CAISPSGREGIADTQYF. The J gene is TRBJ2-3, the V gene TRBV10-3; 12 nucleotides line up with TRBD2. V was pared by 5 bases and J by 4 bases, with 10 bases of the junction left unmatched. CDR3 length: 17 amino acids. Germline CDR1 is ENHRY and CDR2 is SYGVKD.

The J gene is TRBJ1-2, the V gene TRBV19; 9 bases are shared with TRBD1. The V and J ends lost 4 bases and 7 bases, in that order; junction bases with no gene match: 4. The CDR3 is 13 residues long. The germline V gene has CDR1 LNHDA and CDR2 SQIVND (reference sequence). The CDR3 region has the DNA TGTGCCAGTAGTAGAGACAGGGGGTCTGGCTACACCTTC. This gives the protein CASSRDRGSGYTF. Full variable domain (outside the CDR3, taken from reference TRBV19 and TRBJ1-2): DGGITQSPKYLFRKEGQNVTLSCEQNLNHDAMYWYRQDPGQGLRLIYYSQIVNDFQKGDIAEGYSVSREKKESFPLTVTSAQKNPTAFYLCASSRDRGSGYTFGSGTRLTVV.

The chain employs TRBV5-1 and TRBJ1-4; D is perhaps TRBD1 (5 bases). Germline V lookup: CDR1 SGHRS, CDR2 YFSETQ. Trimming took 2 bases from V and 6 from J, leaving 8 bases between them. The CDR3 is 13 amino acids. CDR3 amino acids: CASSLQADEKLFF. For the CDR3, the DNA is TGCGCCAGCAGCTTACAGGCGGATGAAAAACTGTTTTTT.